These 3 T cell receptor beta chains were sequenced from one sample in a study of metastatic and nonmetastatic thyroid tumors. Patients were all untreated before their thyroid surgery. TCRdb reassembled clones from the PCR reads with MiXCR. The sample carries fewer than 20,000 clones, 25% to 30% recorded once. Sequencing was done on a sample of tumor tissue. These receptors were obtained from a male donor with papillary thyroid cancer or a benign thyroid nodule (not recorded which). Some clones in this sample may be carry-over from other donors' samples.

V gene TRBV20-1 combines with J gene TRBJ2-7, with D unclear. The germline CDR1 and CDR2 sequences are DFQATT and SNEGSKA (reference sequence). Trimming removed 3 bases from V and 1 base from J, with 10 bases in between. CDR3 length: 13 residues. Written as DNA, the CDR3 is TGCAGTGCTAGCCTGGTAGGTTCCTACGAGCAGTACTTC. It is translated as CSASLVGSYEQYF.

This clone has at least ten counts. This chain connects TRBV29-1 to TRBJ2-5; D is perhaps TRBD2 (6 bases). From germline, CDR1 is SQVTM and CDR2 ANQGSEA. CDR3 size: 13 residues. V was shortened by 4 bases and J by 4 bases, with 13 bases between the two germline ends. This CDR3 reads CSVVGGVGETQYF. The CDR3 DNA is TGCAGCGTTGTAGGAGGGGTGGGAGAGACCCAGTACTTC.

On this clone: Relative to the germline gene, one junction end is altered; a read error may explain this. J is TRBJ1-2 and V is TRBV6-1, with TRBD1 matching 7 bases. In germline, CDR1 is MNHNS, CDR2 SASEGT. The CDR3 is 12 amino acids. CDR3 residues: CASRTGGNGYTF. CDR3 sequence (DNA): TGTGCAAGCAGGACAGGAGGCAATGGCTACACCTTC.